These T cell receptor beta chains were read from a single sample in a study of radiotherapy plus CTLA-4 blockade in lung cancer. Clones were read by immunoSEQ multiplex PCR, and TCRdb kept only the in-frame ones, dropping some. The sample consists of 90,000 or so clones, 70% to 90% of them appearing once. Sequenced material: peripheral blood, taken from a patient treated with radiotherapy plus ipilimumab. The receptors were gathered from a human donor with non-small cell lung cancer who had a partial response to radiotherapy plus ipilimumab. CDR3s include the opening cysteine and the closing phenylalanine or tryptophan. A D gene is named only where the DNA matches it firmly. Size is stated for part of the rows, as once, few or many counts, or as a class when the clone is expanded.

CDR3nt	CDR3aa	len	abundance	d_gene	v_gene	j_gene
TGTGCCACCAGCAGAGATCTGTGGGCATTACCCTACGAGCAGTACTTC	CATSRDLWALPYEQYF	16	-	-	TRBV15	TRBJ2-7
TGTGCCAGCAGGGACAGGGGGCCTTCACCCCTCCACTTT	CASRDRGPSPLHF	13	-	TRBD1	TRBV27	TRBJ1-6
TGTGCCAGCAGTTCTCCTGGCAAGTCTGGCGAGACCCAGTACTTC	CASSSPGKSGETQYF	15	-	-	TRBV6-6	TRBJ2-5
TGTGCCAGCAGTGAAGCAGGGAGTCTTAATGAAAAACTGTTTTTT	CASSEAGSLNEKLFF	15	-	-	TRBV6-1	TRBJ1-4
TGCGCCAGCAGCTTGGGAACAGGGACAACAGGAGGCGAGCAGTACTTC	CASSLGTGTTGGEQYF	16	-	-	TRBV5-1	TRBJ2-7
TGTGCCAGCAGTTACTCGCCAGGGGGCGCTTATGGCTACACCTTC	CASSYSPGGAYGYTF	15	-	TRBD1	TRBV6-5	TRBJ1-2
TGTGCCAGCAGCCAAACTAGCGGGCACCAAGAGACCCAGTACTTC	CASSQTSGHQETQYF	15	once	TRBD2	TRBV4-2	TRBJ2-5
TGTGCCAGCAGTTTCAGAGGATATGGCTACACCTTC	CASSFRGYGYTF	12	once	-	TRBV28	TRBJ1-2
TGTGCCACCGAGGGACAAAGAAACTACGAGCAGTACTTC	CATEGQRNYEQYF	13	-	-	TRBV6-1	TRBJ2-7
TGTGCCAGCAGTGACGCGGGAGCGGGCACAGATACGCAGTATTTT	CASSDAGAGTDTQYF	15	-	TRBD2	TRBV2	TRBJ2-3
TGTGCCAGCAGTGACCTGACAGGGTATAATTCACCCCTCCACTTT	CASSDLTGYNSPLHF	15	few	TRBD1	TRBV25-1	TRBJ1-6
TGTGCCAGCAGTTTAAGAGGGTCTGATACAGATACGCAGTATTTT	CASSLRGSDTDTQYF	15	-	-	TRBV27	TRBJ2-3
TGTGCCATCAGAGGACAGGAATTCACTGAAGCTTTCTTT	CAIRGQEFTEAFF	13	-	TRBD1	TRBV10-3	TRBJ1-1
TGCGCCAGCAGCTTGTCACAGATGAACACTGAAGCTTTCTTT	CASSLSQMNTEAFF	14	-	-	TRBV5-1	TRBJ1-1
TGTGCCAGCGGGCGGGACTACACAGATACGCAGTATTTT	CASGRDYTDTQYF	13	-	TRBD2	TRBV2	TRBJ2-3
TGTGCCAGCACAGGACAAGAGACCCAGTACTTC	CASTGQETQYF	11	-	-	TRBV2	TRBJ2-5
TGTGCCAGCAGCTTAGTCCCGGGACACAACTATGGCTACACCTTC	CASSLVPGHNYGYTF	15	few	-	TRBV11-2	TRBJ1-2
TGTGCCAGCAGTTACTCGAGAAACACCGGGGAGCTGTTTTTT	CASSYSRNTGELFF	14	-	-	TRBV6-5	TRBJ2-2
TGTGCCAGCAGCTTTAAGACAGGGGCGGAAGAGACCCAGTACTTC	CASSFKTGAEETQYF	15	-	TRBD1	TRBV5-4	TRBJ2-5
TGCGCCAGCAGCGGACAGGTCTCCTACAATGAGCAGTTCTTC	CASSGQVSYNEQFF	14	-	TRBD1	TRBV5-1	TRBJ2-1
TGTGCCAGCAGCGTGGAGACGGGAAGGGCTGGAAACACCATATATTTT	CASSVETGRAGNTIYF	16	-	-	TRBV9	TRBJ1-3
TGTGCCAGCAGTAACTCGGGAGCAGGCTACACCTTC	CASSNSGAGYTF	12	-	-	TRBV6-6	TRBJ1-2
TGTGCCAGCAGTGATACCAGCGTTCAGAACCCGCAGTTCTTC	CASSDTSVQNPQFF	14	-	-	TRBV25-1	TRBJ2-1
TGTGCCAGCAGCCCCCGACAGGGGGCGATCGGCTACACCTTC	CASSPRQGAIGYTF	14	-	TRBD1	TRBV7-2	TRBJ1-2
TGTGCCAGCAGTTACGGGCCCTACGAGCAGTACTTC	CASSYGPYEQYF	12	once	-	TRBV6-6	TRBJ2-7
TGTGCCAGCAGTTTATCTTCAGGGGGCTATGGCGGGACCCAGTACTTC	CASSLSSGGYGGTQYF	16	-	TRBD1	TRBV27	TRBJ2-5
TGTGCCAGCAGCCAGTTAGGGTCAAGTATTAAAGCGGGCACTGAAGCTTTCTTT	CASSQLGSSIKAGTEAFF	18	-	-	TRBV14	TRBJ1-1
TGTGCCACCAGCAGAGATCTGCGGCAGGGGGGCGATGAGCAGTTCTTC	CATSRDLRQGGDEQFF	16	-	-	TRBV15	TRBJ2-1
TGTGCCAGCAGCTTAGGGGCAGGGAACAATGAGCAGTTCTTC	CASSLGAGNNEQFF	14	-	-	TRBV7-9	TRBJ2-1
TGCGCCAGCAGCCAAGATCGCGGGTGGTTTCGCGCTGAAGCTTTCTTT	CASSQDRGWFRAEAFF	16	-	-	TRBV4-3	TRBJ1-1